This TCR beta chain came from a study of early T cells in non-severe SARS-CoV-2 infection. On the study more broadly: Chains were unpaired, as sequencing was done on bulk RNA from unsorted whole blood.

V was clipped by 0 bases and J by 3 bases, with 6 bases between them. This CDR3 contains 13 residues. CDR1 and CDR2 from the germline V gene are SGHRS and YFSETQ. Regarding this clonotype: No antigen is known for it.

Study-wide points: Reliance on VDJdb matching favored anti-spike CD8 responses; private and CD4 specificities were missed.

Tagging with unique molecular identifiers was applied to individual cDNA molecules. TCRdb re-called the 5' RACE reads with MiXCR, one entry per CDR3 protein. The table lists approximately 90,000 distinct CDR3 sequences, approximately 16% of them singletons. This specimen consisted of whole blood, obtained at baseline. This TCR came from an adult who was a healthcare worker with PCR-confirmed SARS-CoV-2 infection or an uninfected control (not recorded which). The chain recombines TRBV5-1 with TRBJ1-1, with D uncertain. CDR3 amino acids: CASSLELYTEAFF. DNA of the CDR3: TGCGCCAGCAGCTTGGAACTCTACACTGAAGCTTTCTTT.